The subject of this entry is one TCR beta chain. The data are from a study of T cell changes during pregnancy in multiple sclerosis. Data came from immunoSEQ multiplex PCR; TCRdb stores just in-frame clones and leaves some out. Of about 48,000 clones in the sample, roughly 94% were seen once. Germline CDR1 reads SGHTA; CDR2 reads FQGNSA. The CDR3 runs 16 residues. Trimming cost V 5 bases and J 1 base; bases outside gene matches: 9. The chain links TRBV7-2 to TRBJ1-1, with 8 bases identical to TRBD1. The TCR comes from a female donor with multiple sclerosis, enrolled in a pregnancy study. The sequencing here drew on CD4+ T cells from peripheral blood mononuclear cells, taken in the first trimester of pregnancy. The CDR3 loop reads CASSPRTGKGNTEAFF. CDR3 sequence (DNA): TGTGCCAGCAGCCCCCGGACAGGGAAGGGGAACACTGAAGCTTTCTTT.